These 30 T cell receptor beta chains came from one sample sequenced in a study of response to subunit inactivated influenza vaccine. TCRdb used MiXCR to reprocess the RT-PCR reads, holding one entry per CDR3 protein. The sample consists of about 620,000 distinct CDR3 sequences, around 10% of them appearing once. These sequences were also reported in another study, on T cells expressing NK-cell markers. That source adds: TCR beta cDNA was made by 5'RACE template switching with UMIs.

The material sequenced was PBMCs from blood, taken on the day of vaccination. The receptor set was obtained from a man aged 45 to 65 who received an inactivated influenza vaccine.

The chain combines TRBV28 with TRBJ2-7; a possible D gene is TRBD2 (6 bases). The CDR3 runs to 14 residues. Trimming shortened V by 6 bases and J by 7 bases, and 19 bases separated the two germline ends. In germline, CDR1 is MDHEN, CDR2 SYDVKM. CDR3 in DNA: TGTGCCAGCAGCACCGGGACTCCGGGCGGGGAGCAGTACTTC. This encodes CASSTGTPGGEQYF.

This clonotype was seen only a few times. V and J are TRBV7-8 and TRBJ2-3; D is perhaps TRBD2 (5 bases). The CDR3 length is 15 residues. Trimming removed 5 bases at V and 3 bases at J, with 15 bases between. Per the germline V gene, CDR1 is SGHVS and CDR2 is FQNEAQ. DNA of the CDR3: TGTGCCAGCAGCCCGAGGCGGGCTCCAACAGATACGCAGTATTTT. Protein product: CASSPRRAPTDTQYF.

Here the CDR3 reads CASSSHSGSHNEQFF. The CDR3 DNA is TGTGCCAGCAGTTCGCATAGCGGGAGCCACAATGAGCAGTTCTTC. This chain connects TRBV6-2 or TRBV6-3 to TRBJ2-1; the match to TRBD2 covers 9 bases. The CDR3 runs 15 residues. V lost 4 bases and J lost 5; bases outside the gene matches: 6. Germline V gene lookup returns CDR1 MNHEY and CDR2 SVGEGT.

In this sample, this clonotype turned up a few times. The chain couples TRBV15 to TRBJ2-6; TRBD1 is a possible D gene (5 bases). V was trimmed by 2 bases and J by 0 bases, leaving 8 bases between them. The CDR3 has 16 residues. Germline V CDR1 and CDR2: LNHNV, YYDKDF (reference sequence). CDR3 in amino acids: CATSRNRGSGANVLTF. The DNA of the CDR3 is TGTGCCACCAGCAGAAATAGGGGCTCTGGGGCCAACGTCCTGACTTTC.

CDR3 in DNA: TGCGCCAGCAGCTTGGGACTAGCCCATCGCAACTACGAGCAGTACTTC. As protein: CASSLGLAHRNYEQYF. V is TRBV5-1 and J is TRBJ2-7; TRBD2 aligns across 7 bases. V trimming: 0 bases; J trimming: 3 bases; junction bases outside the gene matches: 9. Germline CDR1 and CDR2: SGHRS and YFSETQ. The CDR3 runs 16 residues. The entire variable domain, with the rest obtained from reference TRBV5-1 and TRBJ2-7, is as follows: KAGVTQTPRYLIKTRGQQVTLSCSPISGHRSVSWYQQTPGQGLQFLFEYFSETQRNKGNFPGRFSGRQFSNSRSEMNVSTLELGDSALYLCASSLGLAHRNYEQYFGPGTRLTVT.

CDR3 residues: CASSRNQGNRDVQYF. The DNA of the CDR3 is TGTGCCAGCAGCCGCAACCAAGGGAACAGGGACGTTCAGTACTTC. The V gene is TRBV14, the J gene TRBJ2-4, with a possible D match to TRBD1 (6 bases). Germline V gene lookup returns CDR1 SGHDN and CDR2 FVKESK. Trimming shortened V by 4 bases and J by 11 bases, and 21 bases separated the two germline ends. The length of the CDR3 is 15 residues.

This clonotype occurred many times. The gene calls are TRBV7-2 and TRBJ2-1; D is possibly TRBD1 (6 bases). Trimming removed 1 base from V and 5 bases from J, with 9 bases in between. Looked up from germline, CDR1 is SGHTA and CDR2 is FQGNSA. This CDR3 is built from 14 residues. The CDR3 here is CASSLGTANNEQFF. For the CDR3, the DNA is TGTGCCAGCAGCTTAGGGACAGCCAACAATGAGCAGTTCTTC.

This clonotype came up a few times. This chain joins TRBV9 and TRBJ1-2; D gene uncertain. The CDR3 spans 12 residues. Trimming shortened V by 2 bases and J by 6 bases, and 8 bases separated the two germline ends. The germline gives CDR1 SGDLS, CDR2 YYNGEE. The CDR3 region has the DNA TGTGCCAGCAGCGTTTCCGGGAATGGCTACACCTTC. Translated, it gives CASSVSGNGYTF.

This clonotype appeared a few times. V and J are TRBV12-3 or TRBV12-4 and TRBJ2-1; no clear D. The CDR3 sequence is 12 residues long. V dropped 3 bases and J dropped 4 bases, with 4 bases sitting between them. CDR3 region: CASSFVYNEQFF. The CDR3 region has the DNA TGTGCCAGCAGTTTTGTTTACAATGAGCAGTTCTTC.

V gene TRBV12-3 or TRBV12-4 combines with J gene TRBJ2-7, with D perhaps matching TRBD1 (5 bases). V shed 3 bases and J shed 3 bases, with 12 bases lying between them. This CDR3 has 14 residues. CDR3 region: CASSFTGVNYEQYF. The CDR3 region has the DNA TGTGCCAGCAGTTTTACAGGAGTAAACTACGAGCAGTACTTC.

The chain has TRBV7-2 and TRBJ2-7, with TRBD2 matching 10 bases. Germline V gives CDR1 SGHTA, CDR2 FQGNSA. V lost 1 base to trimming and J lost 1 base; unmatched junction nucleotides: 4. CDR3 length: 16 residues. In DNA form, the CDR3 reads TGTGCCAGCAGCTTAGTGAGGACTAGCGGATCCTACGAGCAGTACTTC. Amino acids: CASSLVRTSGSYEQYF.

This clonotype was seen a few times. V and J are TRBV7-8 and TRBJ2-7; 7 positions agree with TRBD1. Looked up from germline, CDR1 is SGHVS and CDR2 is FQNEAQ. This CDR3 contains 15 residues. The V and J ends lost 5 bases and 3 bases, in that order; junction bases with no gene match: 10. CDR3: CASSLGRQGIYEQYF. In nucleotides, the CDR3 is TGTGCCAGCAGCCTAGGGAGACAGGGTATCTACGAGCAGTACTTC.

This clonotype has more than one count but fewer than ten. V gene TRBV14 combines with J gene TRBJ1-6; D unclear. The germline gives CDR1 SGHDN, CDR2 FVKESK. CDR3 length: 14 amino acids. Trimming removed 0 bases at V and 8 bases at J, with 8 bases between. The CDR3 nucleotides are TGTGCCAGCAGCCAAGATCCGGGTTATTCACCCCTCCACTTT. This codes for CASSQDPGYSPLHF.

This chain uses TRBV29-1 with TRBJ2-3; 9 nucleotides line up with TRBD2. J was trimmed by 2 bases and V by 4 bases; bases with no gene match: 16. Germline-derived CDR1 and CDR2 are SQVTM and ANQGSEA. This CDR3 spans 18 amino acids. CDR3 DNA sequence: TGCAGCGTTGGAAGTATACCTCGACTAGCGGTTGTCACAGATACGCAGTATTTT. This sequence encodes CSVGSIPRLAVVTDTQYF.

This clonotype was seen a handful of times. The J gene is TRBJ2-3, the V gene TRBV5-6; 10 positions agree with TRBD1. The CDR3 is 16 amino acids. The V and J ends lost 0 bases and 5 bases, in that order; junction bases with no gene match: 6. Germline values: CDR1 SGHDT, CDR2 YYEEEE. The DNA of the CDR3 is TGTGCCAGCAGCTTGGTGGTGACAGGGGGCAGAGATACGCAGTATTTT. Residues: CASSLVVTGGRDTQYF.

This clonotype appeared a few times. J is TRBJ2-2 and V is TRBV12-3 or TRBV12-4; D perhaps matches TRBD1 (6 bases). V lost 4 bases and J 1 base, leaving 10 bases between the germline ends. CDR3 length equals 15 residues. CDR3 sequence: CASSSSDRNTGELFF. The DNA for the CDR3 is TGTGCCAGCAGTTCCTCGGACAGGAACACCGGGGAGCTGTTTTTT.

The table lists this clonotype with a few counts. V and J are TRBV29-1 and TRBJ2-5; 7 bases align to TRBD1. This CDR3 is built from 12 residues. V shed 7 bases, J shed 5 bases, and the junction held 7 bases outside the gene matches. Germline values: CDR1 SQVTM, CDR2 ANQGSEA. For the CDR3, the DNA is TGCAGCGGGACAGGACCGGAGGAGACCCAGTACTTC. Translation gives CSGTGPEETQYF. Filled out from reference TRBV29-1 and TRBJ2-5, the complete variable domain reads SAVISQKPSRDICQRGTSLTIQCQVDSQVTMMFWYRQQPGQSLTLIATANQGSEATYESGFVIDKFPISRPNLTFSTLTVSNMSPEDSSIYLCSGTGPEETQYFGPGTRLLVL.

J is TRBJ2-1 and V is TRBV2; D is ambiguous. Trimming cost V 8 bases and J 2 bases, with 13 bases left between them. The CDR3 is 14 residues long. Germline CDR1 SNHLY, CDR2 FYNNEI. In DNA, the CDR3 is TGTGCCAGCGAGCCTTCAGACACCTACAATGAGCAGTTCTTC. This sequence encodes CASEPSDTYNEQFF.

This clonotype appeared many times. The V and J genes are TRBV12-3 or TRBV12-4 and TRBJ1-1; possible D gene TRBD1, 5 bases. The CDR3 length is 12 residues. V shed 4 bases and J shed 8 bases, with 11 bases lying between them. The CDR3 DNA is TGTGCCAGCAGTTCCAGGGCAGGGGAAGCTTTCTTT. It encodes CASSSRAGEAFF.

This clonotype was seen a handful of times. The chain has TRBV20-1 and TRBJ1-1; possibly TRBD1 for D (6 bases). The CDR3 loop spans 15 amino acids. With 6 bases removed from V and 5 bases from J, the gap between germline ends came to 22 bases. Germline lookup yields CDR1 DFQATT and CDR2 SNEGSKA (reference sequence). The CDR3 coding sequence is TGCAGTGCGTCCGGGACATCCCACGGTCGGACTGAAGCTTTCTTT. Translation gives CSASGTSHGRTEAFF.

This clonotype appeared a few times. The chain has TRBV27 and TRBJ2-1, with TRBD2 matching over 12 bases. Trimming at V came to 3 bases and at J to 7 bases, leaving 7 bases not matched to a gene. Germline V gene sequence: CDR1 MNHEY, CDR2 SMNVEV (reference sequence). The CDR3 loop spans 16 amino acids. DNA of the CDR3: TGTGCCAGCAGTTTGCTAGCGGGGGGGCCTAGTAATGAGCAGTTCTTC. It translates to CASSLLAGGPSNEQFF.

The chain combines TRBV28 with TRBJ1-6; D is ambiguous. The germline V gene has CDR1 MDHEN and CDR2 SYDVKM. This CDR3 comprises 15 residues. V was clipped by 3 bases and J by 8 bases, with 14 bases between them. CDR3 protein: CASSLPQWTDSPLHF. DNA of the CDR3: TGTGCCAGCAGTTTGCCCCAATGGACCGATTCACCCCTCCACTTT.

This clonotype was recorded a few times. V usage is TRBV28 and J usage is TRBJ2-5; 12 bases line up with TRBD2. CDR1 MDHEN and CDR2 SYDVKM come from the germline V gene. Losses at the gene ends were 6 bases for V and 2 bases for J; bases not matched to a gene: 7. The CDR3 runs 16 residues. The CDR3 region has the DNA TGTGCCAGCAGCCCAACGGGACTAGCGGGTCAAGAGACCCAGTACTTC. This encodes CASSPTGLAGQETQYF.

V is TRBV7-9 and J is TRBJ2-1; D perhaps matches TRBD2 (5 bases). The V gene's germline CDR1 is SEHNR and CDR2 FQNEAQ (reference sequence). The CDR3 sequence is 16 residues long. Trimming left V 0 bases short and J 2 bases short, with 11 bases between. The CDR3 loop is CASSLARGEPYNEQFF. In nucleotides, the CDR3 is TGTGCCAGCAGCTTAGCCCGGGGTGAGCCCTACAATGAGCAGTTCTTC.

The chain carries TRBV20-1 and TRBJ1-1, with D tentatively TRBD1 (6 bases). The CDR3 extends over 14 amino acids. Germline CDR1 and CDR2: DFQATT and SNEGSKA (reference sequence). CDR3 bases: TGCAGCCCGACCTCGGGGGCGTCGAACACTGAAGCTTTCTTT. Protein: CSPTSGASNTEAFF.

V and J are TRBV3-1 and TRBJ2-5; the D is unclear. Germline CDR1 LGHDT, CDR2 YNNKEL (reference sequence). The CDR3 is 15 amino acids. The V end lost 4 bases, the J end lost 4 bases, and 16 bases lay between the germline ends. The CDR3, as DNA: TGTGCCAGCAGCCCAAGTATGTATCATCTAGAGACCCAGTACTTC. It encodes CASSPSMYHLETQYF.

This chain connects TRBV12-3 or TRBV12-4 to TRBJ1-5; 10 bases fit TRBD1. This CDR3 is built from 15 residues. Trimming cost V 7 bases and J 3 bases; bases outside gene matches: 6. The CDR3 loop reads CASTRGQGNNQPQHF. In DNA, the CDR3 is TGTGCCAGCACCCGGGGACAGGGGAACAATCAGCCCCAGCATTTT.

This sequence joins TRBV29-1 and TRBJ2-5; 7 bases align to TRBD1. V was clipped by 6 bases and J by 4 bases; unmatched bases: 11. Per the germline V gene, CDR1 is SQVTM and CDR2 is ANQGSEA. This CDR3 has 14 residues. CDR3 sequence reads: CSVASPGQRETQYF. The CDR3, as DNA: TGCAGCGTCGCCTCCCCGGGACAGCGAGAGACCCAGTACTTC.

The chain uses TRBV11-2 and TRBJ2-5; D could derive from TRBD1 or TRBD2 (5 bases each). The CDR3 sequence is 13 residues long. The germline V and J ends were trimmed by 5 bases and 5 bases, with 12 bases remaining between them. Germline CDR1 SGHAT, CDR2 FQNNGV. This CDR3 reads CASSPREWETQYF. The CDR3 coding sequence is TGTGCCAGCAGCCCCAGGGAGTGGGAGACCCAGTACTTC.

This clonotype was seen repeatedly, ten times or more. The chain links TRBV5-6 to TRBJ2-3, with TRBD2 matching 13 bases. The CDR3 runs 16 residues. Germline V gives CDR1 SGHDT, CDR2 YYEEEE. The V segment lost 4 bases and the J segment 5 bases; nucleotides outside the gene matches: 7. This CDR3 is CASSQGLAGAKDTQYF. DNA for the CDR3: TGTGCCAGCAGCCAAGGACTAGCGGGAGCTAAAGATACGCAGTATTTT.